This T cell receptor (beta chain) originates from a study of T cells in Graves' hyperthyroidism and ophthalmopathy. About this clonotype: Its antigen is currently unknown.

The CDR3 runs 16 residues. The J segment lost 0 bases and the V segment lost 0 bases, leaving 2 bases of the junction unmatched. Germline loops: CDR1 KGHSH, CDR2 LQKENI. Researchers amplified the TCR beta CDR3 regions from RNA transcripts. The study used the HTBI primer set for a first-round RT-PCR of the TCR CDR3. Each CDR3 protein is one row after TCRdb ran MiXCR on the multiplex PCR reads. The sample consists of roughly 400,000 distinct CDR3 sequences, more than 15% of them appearing once. Newly diagnosed hyperthyroidism patients aged 18 to 65 years had disease lasting under 2 months. Each 10 ml fresh peripheral blood draw supplied the PBMCs. Study conclusions and caveats: By a 13 V-J model, ophthalmopathy was set apart from stable hyperthyroidism. Most thyroid clonotypes expanded above 0.001 were also detected in blood.

The sequence was collected from a woman aged 18 to 35 with Graves' hyperthyroidism that later progressed to Graves' ophthalmopathy. V usage is TRBV18 and J usage is TRBJ2-5; 9 bases agree with TRBD2. The sample was blood. As DNA, the CDR3 is TGTGCCAGCTCACCACCGAGCGGGAGGTACCAAGAGACCCAGTACTTC. This sequence encodes CASSPPSGRYQETQYF.